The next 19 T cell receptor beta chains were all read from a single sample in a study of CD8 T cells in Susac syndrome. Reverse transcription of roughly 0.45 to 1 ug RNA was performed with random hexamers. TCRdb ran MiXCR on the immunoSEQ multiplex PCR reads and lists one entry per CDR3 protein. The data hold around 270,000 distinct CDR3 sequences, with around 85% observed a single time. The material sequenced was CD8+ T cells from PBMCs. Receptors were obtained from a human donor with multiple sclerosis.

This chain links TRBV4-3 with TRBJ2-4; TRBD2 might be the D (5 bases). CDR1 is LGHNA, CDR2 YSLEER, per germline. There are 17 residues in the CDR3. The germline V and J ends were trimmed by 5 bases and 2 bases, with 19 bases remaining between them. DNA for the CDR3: TGCGCCAGCAGCAGAGACTGGACCCTCGGGACCAAAAACATTCAGTACTTC. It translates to CASSRDWTLGTKNIQYF.

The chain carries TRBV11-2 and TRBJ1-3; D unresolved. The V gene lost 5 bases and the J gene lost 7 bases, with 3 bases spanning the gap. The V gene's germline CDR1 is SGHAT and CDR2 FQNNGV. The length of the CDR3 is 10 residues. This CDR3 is CASSGNTIYF. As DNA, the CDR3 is TGTGCCAGCAGCGGCAACACCATATATTTT.

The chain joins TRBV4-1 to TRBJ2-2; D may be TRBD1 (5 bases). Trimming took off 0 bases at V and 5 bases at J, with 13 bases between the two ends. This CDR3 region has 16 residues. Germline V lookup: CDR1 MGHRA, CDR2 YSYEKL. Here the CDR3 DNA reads TGCGCCAGCAGCCAAGATGAAGTCAGGGTAACCGGGGAGCTGTTTTTT. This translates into CASSQDEVRVTGELFF.

The CDR3 region has the DNA TGTGCCAGCAGCCCTTGGACCGGAAAGATAGGCCTCACCTTC. It codes for CASSPWTGKIGLTF. J is TRBJ1-2 and V is TRBV11-2; D not resolved. The germline V gene has CDR1 SGHAT and CDR2 FQNNGV. Deletions cut 5 bases from V and 13 bases from J, with 23 bases between. The CDR3 extends over 14 amino acids. Using reference TRBV11-2 and TRBJ1-2 for the parts outside the CDR3, the full variable domain is EAGVAQSPRYKIIEKRQSVAFWCNPISGHATLYWYQQILGQGPKLLIQFQNNGVVDDSQLPKDRFSAERLKGVDSTLKIQPAKLEDSAVYLCASSPWTGKIGLTFGSGTRLTVV.

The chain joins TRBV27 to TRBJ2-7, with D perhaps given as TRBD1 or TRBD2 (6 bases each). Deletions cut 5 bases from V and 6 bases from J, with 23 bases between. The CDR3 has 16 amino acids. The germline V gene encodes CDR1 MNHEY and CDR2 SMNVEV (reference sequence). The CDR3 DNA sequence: TGTGCCAGCAGTCCTTGGCCGGGGGCATCACCGGGCGAGCAGTACTTC. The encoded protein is CASSPWPGASPGEQYF.

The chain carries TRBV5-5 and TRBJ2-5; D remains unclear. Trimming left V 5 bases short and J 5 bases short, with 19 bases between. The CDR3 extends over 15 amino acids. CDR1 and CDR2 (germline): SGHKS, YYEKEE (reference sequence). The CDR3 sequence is CASSWKHGARETQYF. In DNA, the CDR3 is TGTGCCAGCAGTTGGAAACACGGAGCCAGGGAGACCCAGTACTTC.

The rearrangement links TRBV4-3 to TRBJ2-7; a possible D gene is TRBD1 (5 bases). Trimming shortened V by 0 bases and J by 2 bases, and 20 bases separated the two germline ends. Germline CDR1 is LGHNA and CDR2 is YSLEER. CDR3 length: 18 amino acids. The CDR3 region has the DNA TGCGCCAGCAGCCAAGAGGGGCCGGTACGTGGGGTAACCTACGAGCAGTACTTC. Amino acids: CASSQEGPVRGVTYEQYF.

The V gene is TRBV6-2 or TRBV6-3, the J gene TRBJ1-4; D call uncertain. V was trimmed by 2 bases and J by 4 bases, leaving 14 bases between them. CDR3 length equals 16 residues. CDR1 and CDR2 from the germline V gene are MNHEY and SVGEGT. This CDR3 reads CASSYGKRGNNEKLFF. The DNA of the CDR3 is TGTGCCAGCAGTTACGGCAAACGCGGAAATAATGAAAAACTGTTTTTT.

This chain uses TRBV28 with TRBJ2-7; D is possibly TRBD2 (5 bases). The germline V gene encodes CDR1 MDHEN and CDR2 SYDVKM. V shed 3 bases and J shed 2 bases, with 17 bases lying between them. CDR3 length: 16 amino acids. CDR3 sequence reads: CASSFVPRAATYEQYF. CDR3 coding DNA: TGTGCCAGCAGTTTTGTTCCCCGAGCGGCCACCTACGAGCAGTACTTC.

The CDR3 loop reads CASSQDLSGTSYEQYF. CDR3 in DNA: TGCGCCAGCAGCCAAGATCTGAGCGGCACCTCCTACGAGCAGTACTTC. The V gene is TRBV4-3, the J gene TRBJ2-7; D might be TRBD2 (5 bases). This CDR3 spans 16 amino acids. Germline CDR1 is LGHNA and CDR2 is YSLEER. The germline V and J ends were trimmed by 0 bases and 0 bases, with 12 bases remaining between them.

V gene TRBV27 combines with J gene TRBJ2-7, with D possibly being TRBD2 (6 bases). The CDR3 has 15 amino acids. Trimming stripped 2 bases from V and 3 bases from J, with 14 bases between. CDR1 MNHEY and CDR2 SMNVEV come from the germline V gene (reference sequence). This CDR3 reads CASSLRGDGGYEQYF. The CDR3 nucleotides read TGTGCCAGCAGTTTACGGGGCGACGGGGGCTACGAGCAGTACTTC.

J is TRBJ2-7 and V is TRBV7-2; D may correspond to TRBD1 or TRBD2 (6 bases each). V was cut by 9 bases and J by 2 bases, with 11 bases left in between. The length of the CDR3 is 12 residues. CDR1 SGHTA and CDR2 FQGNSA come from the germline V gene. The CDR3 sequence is CASVGGPYEQYF. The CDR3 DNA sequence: TGTGCCAGTGTGGGGGGCCCCTACGAGCAGTACTTC.

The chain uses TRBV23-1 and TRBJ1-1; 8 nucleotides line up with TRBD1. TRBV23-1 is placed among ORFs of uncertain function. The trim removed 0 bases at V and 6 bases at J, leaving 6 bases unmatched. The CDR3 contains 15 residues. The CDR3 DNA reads TGCGCCAGCAGTCAATCGGGCAGGGGGCTTGCTGAAGCTTTCTTT. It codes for CASSQSGRGLAEAFF.

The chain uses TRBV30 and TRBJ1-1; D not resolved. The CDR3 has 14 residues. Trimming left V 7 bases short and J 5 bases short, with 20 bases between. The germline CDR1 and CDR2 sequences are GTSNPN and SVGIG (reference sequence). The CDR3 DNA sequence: TGTGCCTACGACACGGTCGGGGATGGGACTGAAGCTTTCTTT. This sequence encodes CAYDTVGDGTEAFF.

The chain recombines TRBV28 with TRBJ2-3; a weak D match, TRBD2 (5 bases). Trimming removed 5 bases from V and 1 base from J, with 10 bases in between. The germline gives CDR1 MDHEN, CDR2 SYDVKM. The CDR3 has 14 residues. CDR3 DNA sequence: TGTGCCAGCAGTCCAGCGGAGCGCACAGATACGCAGTATTTT. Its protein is CASSPAERTDTQYF.

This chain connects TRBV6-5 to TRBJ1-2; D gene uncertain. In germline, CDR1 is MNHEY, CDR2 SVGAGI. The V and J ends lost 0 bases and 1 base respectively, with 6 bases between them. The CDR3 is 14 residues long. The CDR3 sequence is CASSYSTDNYGYTF. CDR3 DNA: TGTGCCAGCAGTTACTCGACGGATAACTATGGCTACACCTTC.

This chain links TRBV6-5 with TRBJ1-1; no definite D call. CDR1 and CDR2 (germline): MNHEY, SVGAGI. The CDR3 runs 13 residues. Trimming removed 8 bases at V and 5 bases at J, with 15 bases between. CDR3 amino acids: CASGFSPGTEAFF. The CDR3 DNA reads TGTGCCAGCGGCTTCTCGCCGGGGACTGAAGCTTTCTTT.

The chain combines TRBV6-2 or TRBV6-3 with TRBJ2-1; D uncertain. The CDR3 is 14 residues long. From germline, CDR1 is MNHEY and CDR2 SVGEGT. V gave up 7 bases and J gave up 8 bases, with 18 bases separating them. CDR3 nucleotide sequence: TGTGCCAGCAAAGGGTCCCCTCTACTCGATGAGCAGTTCTTC. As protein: CASKGSPLLDEQFF.

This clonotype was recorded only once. The DNA for the CDR3 is TGTGCCAGCAGCGTAGGGGTGTCAGTCGAAGCTTTCTTT. Amino acid sequence: CASSVGVSVEAFF. The chain links TRBV9 to TRBJ1-1; D unresolved. Trimming pared 0 bases from V and 8 bases from J, leaving 11 bases between. The CDR3 spans 13 residues. Germline assignment: CDR1 SGDLS and CDR2 YYNGEE.